The present entry profiles one T cell receptor (beta chain) with its context. Deep-level assay runs were performed. Profiled with immunoSEQ multiplex PCR; TCRdb holds only in-frame clones, not every one. The repertoire has millions of clones, 90% to 95% of them found once; the top ten carry under 0.15%. Germline CDR1 MNHEY, CDR2 SMNVEV (reference sequence). CDR3 size: 16 residues. V trimming: 7 bases; J trimming: 4 bases; junction bases outside the gene matches: 8. These data originate in a study of shared clonotypes between healthy human individuals. The TCR sequence derives from a man younger than 35 in good health. The V call is TRBV27, the J call TRBJ2-3, with TRBD2 identical over 13 bases. The source material was naive CD4+ T cells sorted from blood. As for subset: CD45RA+ positively selected. DNA of the CDR3: TGTGCCAGCAATCGAGGGGGACTAGCGGGGTCAGATACGCAGTATTTT. Translation gives CASNRGGLAGSDTQYF.